These T cell receptor gamma chains were read from a single sample in a study of Vδ1+ human thymocytes. TCRdb re-called the multiplex PCR reads with CATT. This sample has tens of thousands of gamma-chain clones, with around 20% found just once. The specimen was Vdelta1+ gamma-delta thymocytes from the thymus. The source is a girl under three years old who had congenital heart surgery. Each CDR3 is given with its conserved first and last residue. The listing skips clone size in some rows; elsewhere it reads once, few, many or a size class.

TRGJP1	TRGV2	few	CATWDVQEVKIF	TGTGCCACCTGGGACGTCCAGGAAGTCAAGATATTT
TRGJP	TRGV9	few	CALWEVRGELGKKIKVF	TGTGCCTTGTGGGAGGTGCGGGGAGAGTTGGGCAAAAAAATCAAGGTATTT
TRGJ1/TRGJ2	TRGV2	NA	CATWDGHYVYKKLF	TGTGCCACCTGGGACGGGCATTACGTTTATAAGAAACTCTTT
TRGJP2	TRGV8	NA	CATWGGDWIKTF	TGTGCCACCTGGGGTGGGGATTGGATCAAGACGTTT
TRGJ1/TRGJ2	TRGV4	NA	CATWGRHYYKKLF	TGTGCCACCTGGGGGAGGCATTATTATAAGAAACTCTTT
TRGJ1/TRGJ2	TRGV4	few	CATWDPRSYKKLF	TGTGCCACCTGGGACCCCCGGAGTTATAAGAAACTCTTT
TRGJ1/TRGJ2	TRGV4	NA	CATWDGCYYKKLF	TGTGCCACCTGGGATGGTTGTTATTATAAGAAACTCTTT
TRGJ1/TRGJ2	TRGV4	few	CATWSLREKLF	TGTGCCACCTGGTCCCTTCGGGAGAAACTCTTT
TRGJ1/TRGJ2	TRGV9	NA	CALWEVGGWWCYKKLF	TGTGCCTTGTGGGAGGTGGGGGGTTGGTGGTGTTATAAGAAACTCTTT
TRGJ1/TRGJ2	TRGV9	NA	CALWDPPSYKKLF	TGTGCCTTGTGGGACCCCCCTTCTTATAAGAAACTCTTT
TRGJ1/TRGJ2	TRGV3	few	CATWERTPDKKLF	TGTGCCACCTGGGAGAGAACCCCGGATAAGAAACTCTTT
TRGJ1/TRGJ2	TRGV8	NA	CATWDRHPNYYKKLF	TGTGCCACCTGGGACCGCCACCCGAATTATTATAAGAAACTCTTT
TRGJ1/TRGJ2	TRGV2	medium-sized	CATWDGPGYKKLF	TGTGCCACCTGGGACGGGCCTGGTTATAAGAAACTCTTT
TRGJ1/TRGJ2	TRGV2	NA	CATWDGLGDYYKKLF	TGTGCCACCTGGGACGGGCTGGGGGATTATTATAAGAAACTCTTT
TRGJ1/TRGJ2	TRGV9	NA	CALWEVREYYKKLF	TGTGCCTTGTGGGAGGTGCGTGAGTATTATAAGAAACTCTTT
TRGJ1/TRGJ2	TRGV3	NA	CATWDGVWGYYKKLF	TGTGCCACCTGGGACGGGGTTTGGGGTTATTATAAGAAACTCTTT
TRGJ1/TRGJ2	TRGV2	NA	CATWTDKKLF	TGTGCCACCTGGACTGATAAGAAACTCTTT
TRGJ1/TRGJ2	TRGV4	NA	CATWDGPVSGFPLF	TGTGCCACCTGGGATGGGCCCGTCTCCGGCTTCCCACTCTTT
TRGJP2	TRGV2	NA	CATWDGPGSSDCIKTF	TGTGCCACCTGGGACGGGCCGGGTAGTAGTGATTGTATCAAGACGTTT
TRGJ1/TRGJ2	TRGV2	few	CATWDGPLRQKLF	TGTGCCACCTGGGACGGGCCACTTCGGCAGAAACTCTTT
TRGJ1/TRGJ2	TRGV5	few	CATWDTKVYYKKLF	TGTGCCACCTGGGACACGAAGGTTTATTATAAGAAACTCTTT
TRGJ1/TRGJ2	TRGV4	few	CATWATYYKKLF	TGTGCCACCTGGGCAACTTATTATAAGAAACTCTTT
TRGJP2	TRGV3	few	CATWDGPVESDWIKTF	TGTGCCACCTGGGACGGGCCGGTGGAAAGTGATTGGATCAAGACGTTT
TRGJ1/TRGJ2	TRGV8	NA	CATWVADYYKKLF	TGTGCCACCTGGGTGGCTGATTATTATAAGAAACTCTTT
TRGJ1/TRGJ2	TRGV4	few	CATWDGWGDYYKKLF	TGTGCCACCTGGGATGGATGGGGTGATTATTATAAGAAACTCTTT
TRGJ1/TRGJ2	TRGV4	NA	CATWDGPGKKLF	TGTGCCACCTGGGATGGGCCTGGGAAGAAACTCTTT
TRGJ1/TRGJ2	TRGV8	NA	CATWDPTPKKLF	TGTGCCACCTGGGATCCTACCCCTAAGAAACTCTTT
TRGJ1/TRGJ2	TRGV4	few	CATWVQGGNYYKKLF	TGTGCCACCTGGGTCCAAGGAGGTAATTATTATAAGAAACTCTTT
TRGJ1/TRGJ2	TRGV2	few	CATWDGPLAYKKLF	TGTGCCACCTGGGACGGGCCCCTCGCTTATAAGAAACTCTTT
TRGJ1/TRGJ2	TRGV5	few	CATWDRRKGIGKKLF	TGTGCCACCTGGGACAGGCGAAAGGGAATCGGTAAGAAACTCTTT
TRGJ1/TRGJ2	TRGV4	NA	CATWDALSRKLF	TGTGCCACCTGGGATGCACTCTCCCGGAAACTCTTT
TRGJ1/TRGJ2	TRGV3	NA	CATWDRPNRNQDKKLF	TGTGCCACCTGGGACAGGCCAAATCGCAACCAGGATAAGAAACTCTTT
TRGJ1/TRGJ2	TRGV4	NA	CATWDEGYKKLF	TGTGCCACCTGGGATGAGGGATATAAGAAACTCTTT
TRGJ1/TRGJ2	TRGV8	NA	CATWDSRGDYYKKLF	TGTGCCACCTGGGATAGTAGGGGGGATTATTATAAGAAACTCTTT